This T cell receptor beta chain was captured by sequencing in a study of blood T cell repertoires in COVID-19. Study-level information: There were acute and convalescent COVID-19 samples, and they came from the United States, Italy and Spain. T cells, B-cell-depleted T cells, or PBMCs supplied cDNA or gDNA.

CDR1 and CDR2 (germline): LNHDA, SQIVND (reference sequence). The CDR3 has 14 amino acids. Trimming cost V 4 bases and J 6 bases, with 13 bases left between them. Under the authors' procedure: The assay estimated nucleated cells by amplifying reference gene primers. The table came from immunoSEQ multiplex PCR; TCRdb's copy has only in-frame clones and leaves some out. V and J calls and clone size are as listed in that table; D and trimming were resolved from the DNA. The repertoire holds about 410,000 clones, around nine tenths seen once, with about 1.7% in the top ten. Recovered status in Cohort 3 required two negative PCRs, clearance, or symptom resolution.

This clonotype was sampled from a woman in her 30s who had recovered from COVID-19. The chain links TRBV19 to TRBJ1-5; a weak D match, TRBD1 (5 bases). Sequenced sample: PBMCs or T cells enriched from blood (not recorded which). As DNA, the CDR3 is TGTGCCAGTAGTACAGGGACTACCACTCAGCCCCAGCATTTT. Translation gives CASSTGTTTQPQHF.